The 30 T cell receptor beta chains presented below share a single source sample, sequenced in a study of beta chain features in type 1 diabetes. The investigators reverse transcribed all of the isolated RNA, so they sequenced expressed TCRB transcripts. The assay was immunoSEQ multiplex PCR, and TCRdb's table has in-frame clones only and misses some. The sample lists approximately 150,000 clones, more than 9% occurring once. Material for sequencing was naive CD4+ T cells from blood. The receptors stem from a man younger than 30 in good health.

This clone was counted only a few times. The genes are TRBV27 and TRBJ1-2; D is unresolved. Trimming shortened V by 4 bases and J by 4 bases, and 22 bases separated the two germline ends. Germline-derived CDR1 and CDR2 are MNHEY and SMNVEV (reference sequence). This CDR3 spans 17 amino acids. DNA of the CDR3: TGTGCCAGCAGTTCCGACCCTGGTGGTGGAGGTGGCTATGGCTACACCTTC. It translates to CASSSDPGGGGGYGYTF.

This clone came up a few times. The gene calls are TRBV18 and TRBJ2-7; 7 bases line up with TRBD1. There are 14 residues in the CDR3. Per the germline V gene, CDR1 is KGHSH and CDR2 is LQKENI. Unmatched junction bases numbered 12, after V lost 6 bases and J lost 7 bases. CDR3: CASSQTRGQGEQYF. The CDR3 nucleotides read TGTGCCAGCTCGCAAACTAGGGGGCAAGGTGAGCAGTACTTC.

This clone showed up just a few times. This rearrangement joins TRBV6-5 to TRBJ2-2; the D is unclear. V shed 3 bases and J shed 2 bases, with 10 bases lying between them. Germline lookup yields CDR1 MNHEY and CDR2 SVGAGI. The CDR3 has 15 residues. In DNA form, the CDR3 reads TGTGCCAGCAGTTATGGTGGCGGAAACACCGGGGAGCTGTTTTTT. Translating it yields CASSYGGGNTGELFF.

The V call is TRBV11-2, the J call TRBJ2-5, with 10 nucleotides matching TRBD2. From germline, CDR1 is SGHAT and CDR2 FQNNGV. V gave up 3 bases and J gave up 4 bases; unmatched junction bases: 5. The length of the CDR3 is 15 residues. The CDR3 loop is CASSFESGGGETQYF. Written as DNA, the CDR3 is TGTGCCAGCAGCTTCGAGAGCGGGGGGGGAGAGACCCAGTACTTC.

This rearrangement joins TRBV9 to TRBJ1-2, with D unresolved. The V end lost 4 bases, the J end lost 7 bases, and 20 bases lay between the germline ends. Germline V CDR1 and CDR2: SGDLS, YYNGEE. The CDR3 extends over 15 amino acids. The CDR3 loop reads CASSPRFAGGSGYTF. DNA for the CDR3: TGTGCCAGCAGCCCCCGCTTTGCCGGAGGGAGTGGCTACACCTTC.

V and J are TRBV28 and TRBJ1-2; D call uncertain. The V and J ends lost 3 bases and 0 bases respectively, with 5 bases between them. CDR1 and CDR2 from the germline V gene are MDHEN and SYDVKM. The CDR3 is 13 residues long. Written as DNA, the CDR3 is TGTGCCAGCAGTTTCCGGGCTAACTATGGCTACACCTTC. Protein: CASSFRANYGYTF.

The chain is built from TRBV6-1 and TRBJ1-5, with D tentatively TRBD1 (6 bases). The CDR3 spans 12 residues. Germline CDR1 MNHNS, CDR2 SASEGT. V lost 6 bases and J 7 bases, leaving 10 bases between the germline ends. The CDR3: CASSRGPQPQHF. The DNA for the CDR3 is TGTGCCAGCAGCAGGGGACCCCAGCCCCAGCATTTT.

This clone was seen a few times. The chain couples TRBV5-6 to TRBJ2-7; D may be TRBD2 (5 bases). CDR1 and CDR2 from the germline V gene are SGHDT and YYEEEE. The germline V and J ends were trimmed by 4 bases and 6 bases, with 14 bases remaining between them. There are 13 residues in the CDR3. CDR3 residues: CASSTRTRAEQYF. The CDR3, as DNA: TGTGCCAGCAGCACCAGAACTAGGGCCGAGCAGTACTTC.

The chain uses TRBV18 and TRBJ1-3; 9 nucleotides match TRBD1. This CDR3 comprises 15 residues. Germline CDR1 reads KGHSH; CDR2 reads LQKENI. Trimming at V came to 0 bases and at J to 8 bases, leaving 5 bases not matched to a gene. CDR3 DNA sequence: TGTGCCAGCTCACCACCCGGGACAGGGAGAGACACCATATATTTT. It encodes CASSPPGTGRDTIYF.

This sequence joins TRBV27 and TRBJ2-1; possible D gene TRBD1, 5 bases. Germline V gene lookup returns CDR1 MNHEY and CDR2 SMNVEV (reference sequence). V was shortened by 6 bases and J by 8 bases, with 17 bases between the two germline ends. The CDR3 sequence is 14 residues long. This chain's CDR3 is CASRWGRVADEQFF. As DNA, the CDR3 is TGTGCCAGCAGGTGGGGCAGGGTAGCCGATGAGCAGTTCTTC.

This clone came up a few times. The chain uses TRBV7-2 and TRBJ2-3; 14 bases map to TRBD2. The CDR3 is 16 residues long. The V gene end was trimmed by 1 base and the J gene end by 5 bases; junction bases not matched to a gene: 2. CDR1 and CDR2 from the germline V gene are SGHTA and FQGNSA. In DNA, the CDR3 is TGTGCCAGCAGCTTAGGTGGGACTAGCGGGGGAGATACGCAGTATTTT. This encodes CASSLGGTSGGDTQYF.

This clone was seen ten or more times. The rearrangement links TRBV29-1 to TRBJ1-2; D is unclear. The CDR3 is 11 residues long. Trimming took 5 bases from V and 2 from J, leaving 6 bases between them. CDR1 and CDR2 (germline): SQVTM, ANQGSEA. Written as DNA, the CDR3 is TGCAGCGTTTTGCTAAACTATGGCTACACCTTC. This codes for CSVLLNYGYTF.

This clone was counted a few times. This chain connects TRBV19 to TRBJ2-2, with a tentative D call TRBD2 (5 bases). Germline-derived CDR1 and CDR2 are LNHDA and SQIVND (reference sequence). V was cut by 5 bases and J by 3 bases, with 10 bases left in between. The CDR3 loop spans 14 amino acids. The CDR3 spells CASSLREYTGELFF. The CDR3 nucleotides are TGTGCCAGTAGTTTAAGGGAGTACACCGGGGAGCTGTTTTTT.

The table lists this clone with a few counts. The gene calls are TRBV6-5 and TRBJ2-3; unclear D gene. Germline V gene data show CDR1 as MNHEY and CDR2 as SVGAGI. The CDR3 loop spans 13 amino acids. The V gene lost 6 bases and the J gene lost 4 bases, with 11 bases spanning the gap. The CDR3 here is CASSPRRADTQYF. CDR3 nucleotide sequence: TGTGCCAGCAGCCCTAGACGGGCAGATACGCAGTATTTT.

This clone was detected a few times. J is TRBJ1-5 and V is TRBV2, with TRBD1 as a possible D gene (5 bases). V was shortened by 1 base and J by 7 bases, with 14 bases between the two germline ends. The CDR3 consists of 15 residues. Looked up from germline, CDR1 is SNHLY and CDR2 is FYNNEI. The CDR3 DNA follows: TGTGCCAGCAGTGAAGGGGGTCAGGGTGGACAGCCCCAGCATTTT. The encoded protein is CASSEGGQGGQPQHF.

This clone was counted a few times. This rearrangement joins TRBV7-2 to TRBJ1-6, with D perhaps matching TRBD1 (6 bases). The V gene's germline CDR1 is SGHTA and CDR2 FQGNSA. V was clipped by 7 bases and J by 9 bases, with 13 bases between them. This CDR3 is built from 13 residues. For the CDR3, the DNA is TGTGCCAGCAAGATCCAGGGGAGTTCACCCCTCCACTTT. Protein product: CASKIQGSSPLHF.

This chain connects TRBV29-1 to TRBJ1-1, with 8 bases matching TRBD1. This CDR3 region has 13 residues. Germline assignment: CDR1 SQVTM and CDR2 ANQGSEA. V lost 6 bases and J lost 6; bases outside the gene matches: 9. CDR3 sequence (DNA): TGCAGCGTGACGGACAGGGTGAATTCTGAAGCTTTCTTT. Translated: CSVTDRVNSEAFF.

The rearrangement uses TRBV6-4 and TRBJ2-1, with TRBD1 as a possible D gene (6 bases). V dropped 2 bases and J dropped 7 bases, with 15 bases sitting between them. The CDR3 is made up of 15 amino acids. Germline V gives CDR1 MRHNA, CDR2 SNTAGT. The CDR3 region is CASSDTGRGWNEQFF. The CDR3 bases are TGTGCCAGCAGTGACACAGGGAGAGGATGGAATGAGCAGTTCTTC.

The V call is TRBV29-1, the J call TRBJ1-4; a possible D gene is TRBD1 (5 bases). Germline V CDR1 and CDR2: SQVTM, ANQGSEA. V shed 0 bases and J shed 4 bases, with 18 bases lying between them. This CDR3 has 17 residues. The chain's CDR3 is CSVEDPTGGSSNEKLFF. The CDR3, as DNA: TGCAGCGTTGAAGATCCCACCGGGGGGTCTAGTAATGAAAAACTGTTTTTT.

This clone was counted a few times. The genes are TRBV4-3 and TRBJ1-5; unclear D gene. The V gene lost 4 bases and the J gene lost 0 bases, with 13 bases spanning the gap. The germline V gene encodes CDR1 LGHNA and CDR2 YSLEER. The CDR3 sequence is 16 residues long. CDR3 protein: CASSRAYRYSNQPQHF. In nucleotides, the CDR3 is TGCGCCAGCAGCCGAGCCTACAGATATAGCAATCAGCCCCAGCATTTT.

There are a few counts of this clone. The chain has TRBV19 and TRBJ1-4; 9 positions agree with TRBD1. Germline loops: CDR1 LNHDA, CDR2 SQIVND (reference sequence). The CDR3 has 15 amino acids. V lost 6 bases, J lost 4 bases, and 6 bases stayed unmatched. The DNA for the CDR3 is TGTGCCAGTAGAGACAGGGGGACCGATAATGAAAAACTGTTTTTT. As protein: CASRDRGTDNEKLFF.

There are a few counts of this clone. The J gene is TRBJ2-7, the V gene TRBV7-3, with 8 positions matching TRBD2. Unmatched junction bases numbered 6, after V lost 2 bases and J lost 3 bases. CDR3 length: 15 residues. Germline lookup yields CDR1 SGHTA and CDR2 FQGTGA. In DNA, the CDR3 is TGTGCCAGCAGCTTATCCGGGGGGGTTAGCTACGAGCAGTACTTC. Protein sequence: CASSLSGGVSYEQYF.

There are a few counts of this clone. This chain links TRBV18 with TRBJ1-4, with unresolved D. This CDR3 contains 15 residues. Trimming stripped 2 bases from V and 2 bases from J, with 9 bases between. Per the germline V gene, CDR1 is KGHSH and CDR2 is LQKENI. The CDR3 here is CASSPGLGTNEKLFF. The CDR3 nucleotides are TGTGCCAGCTCACCAGGCTTGGGCACTAATGAAAAACTGTTTTTT.

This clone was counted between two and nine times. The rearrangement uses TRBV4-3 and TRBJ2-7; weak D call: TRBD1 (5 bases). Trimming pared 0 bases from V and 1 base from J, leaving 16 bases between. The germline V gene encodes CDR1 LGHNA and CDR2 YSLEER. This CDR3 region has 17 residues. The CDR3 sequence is CASSQDRQYMLSYEQYF. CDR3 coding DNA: TGCGCCAGCAGCCAAGATCGACAGTACATGTTATCCTACGAGCAGTACTTC.

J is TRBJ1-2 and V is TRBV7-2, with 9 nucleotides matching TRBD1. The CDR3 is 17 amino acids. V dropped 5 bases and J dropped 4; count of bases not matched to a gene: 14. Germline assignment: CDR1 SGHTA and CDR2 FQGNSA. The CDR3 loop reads CASSPRQGVILSYGYTF. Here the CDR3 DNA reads TGTGCCAGCAGCCCCAGACAGGGGGTAATCTTGAGCTATGGCTACACCTTC. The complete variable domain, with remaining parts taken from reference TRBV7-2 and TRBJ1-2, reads GAGVSQSPSNKVTEKGKDVELRCDPISGHTALYWYRQSLGQGLEFLIYFQGNSAPDKSGLPSDRFSAERTGGSVSTLTIQRTQQEDSAVYLCASSPRQGVILSYGYTFGSGTRLTVV.

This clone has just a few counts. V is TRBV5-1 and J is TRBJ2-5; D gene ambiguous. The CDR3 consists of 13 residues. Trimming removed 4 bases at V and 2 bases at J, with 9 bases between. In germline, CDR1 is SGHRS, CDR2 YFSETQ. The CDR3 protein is CASSLGLQETQYF. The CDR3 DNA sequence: TGCGCCAGCAGCCTGGGTCTTCAAGAGACCCAGTACTTC.

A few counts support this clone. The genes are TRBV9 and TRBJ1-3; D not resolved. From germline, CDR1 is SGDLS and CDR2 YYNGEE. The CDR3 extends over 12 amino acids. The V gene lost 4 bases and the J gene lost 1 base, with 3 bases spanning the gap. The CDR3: CASSPSGNTIYF. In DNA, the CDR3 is TGTGCCAGCAGCCCTTCTGGAAACACCATATATTTT.

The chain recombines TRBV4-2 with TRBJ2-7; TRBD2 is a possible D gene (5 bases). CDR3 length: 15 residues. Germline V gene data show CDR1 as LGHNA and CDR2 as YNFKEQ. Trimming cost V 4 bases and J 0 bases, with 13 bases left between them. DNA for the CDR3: TGTGCCAGCAGCCCGCTCGGAGGAAGCTCCTACGAGCAGTACTTC. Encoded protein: CASSPLGGSSYEQYF.

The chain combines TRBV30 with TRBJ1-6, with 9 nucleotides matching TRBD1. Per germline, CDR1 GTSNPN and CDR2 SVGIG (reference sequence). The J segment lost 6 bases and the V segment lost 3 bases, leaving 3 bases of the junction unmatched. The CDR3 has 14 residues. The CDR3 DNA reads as TGTGCCTGGAGCCGGGGACAGGGTAATTCACCCCTCCACTTT. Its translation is CAWSRGQGNSPLHF.

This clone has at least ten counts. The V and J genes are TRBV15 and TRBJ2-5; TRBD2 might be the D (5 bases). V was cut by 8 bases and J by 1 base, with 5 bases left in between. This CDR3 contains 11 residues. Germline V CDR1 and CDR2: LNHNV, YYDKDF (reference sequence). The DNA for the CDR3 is TGTGCCACCGCGGGCCAAGAGACCCAGTACTTC. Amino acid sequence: CATAGQETQYF.